The clone carrying this T cell receptor (beta chain) was recorded once. Trimming cost V 0 bases and J 4 bases, with 22 bases left between them. The CDR3 has 19 amino acids. Looked up from germline, CDR1 is ENHRY and CDR2 is SYGVKD. This specimen belongs to a study of technical replicates of blood from a handful of donors. Assay: immunoSEQ multiplex PCR; the TCRdb copy retains only in-frame clones and omits some. The data hold tens of thousands of clones, with almost 98% observed a single time. The sample taken for sequencing was T cells isolated from PBMCs. The chain joins TRBV10-3 to TRBJ2-1, with TRBD1 as a possible D gene (6 bases). This TCR was sampled from a human donor in good health. The CDR3 DNA follows: TGTGCCATCAGTGAGTCGCTTTCAGGGGCAGTAACGGGTTACAATGAGCAGTTCTTC. It encodes CAISESLSGAVTGYNEQFF.